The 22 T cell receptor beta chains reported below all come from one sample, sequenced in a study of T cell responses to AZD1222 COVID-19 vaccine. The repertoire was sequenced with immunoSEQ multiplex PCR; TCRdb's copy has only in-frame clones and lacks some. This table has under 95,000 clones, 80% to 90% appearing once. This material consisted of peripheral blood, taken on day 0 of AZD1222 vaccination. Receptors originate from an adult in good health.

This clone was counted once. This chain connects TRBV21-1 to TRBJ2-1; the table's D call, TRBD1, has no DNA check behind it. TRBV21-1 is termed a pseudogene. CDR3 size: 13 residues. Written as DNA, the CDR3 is TGTGCCAGCAGGCGACAGGGTTCTGATGAGCAGTTCTTC. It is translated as CASRRQGSDEQFF.

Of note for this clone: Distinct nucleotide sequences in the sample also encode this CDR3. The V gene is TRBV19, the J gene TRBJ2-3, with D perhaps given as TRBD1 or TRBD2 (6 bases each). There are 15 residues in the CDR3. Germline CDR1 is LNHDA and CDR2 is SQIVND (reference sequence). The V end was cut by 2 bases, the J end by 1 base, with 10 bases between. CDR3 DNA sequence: TGTGCCAGTAGTATAAGGAGGGGGGGCACAGATACGCAGTATTTT. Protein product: CASSIRRGGTDTQYF.

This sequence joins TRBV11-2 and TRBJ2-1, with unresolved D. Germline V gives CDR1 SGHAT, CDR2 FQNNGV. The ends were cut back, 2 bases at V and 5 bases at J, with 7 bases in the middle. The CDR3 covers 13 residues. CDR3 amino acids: CASSLQFNNEQFF. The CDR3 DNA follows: TGTGCCAGCAGCTTACAGTTCAACAATGAGCAGTTCTTC.

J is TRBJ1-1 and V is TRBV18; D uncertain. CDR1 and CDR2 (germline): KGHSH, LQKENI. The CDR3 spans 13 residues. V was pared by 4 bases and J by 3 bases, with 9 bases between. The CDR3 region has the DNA TGTGCCAGCTCACAGGGTTCGGACACTGAAGCTTTCTTT. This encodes CASSQGSDTEAFF. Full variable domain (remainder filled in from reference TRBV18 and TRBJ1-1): NAGVMQNPRHLVRRRGQEARLRCSPMKGHSHVYWYRQLPEEGLKFMVYLQKENIIDESGMPKERFSAEFPKEGPSILRIQQVVRGDSAAYFCASSQGSDTEAFFGQGTRLTVV.

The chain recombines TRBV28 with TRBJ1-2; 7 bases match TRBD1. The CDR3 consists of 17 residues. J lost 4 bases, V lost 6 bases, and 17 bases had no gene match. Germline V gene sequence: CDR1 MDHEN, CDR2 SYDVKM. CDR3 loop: CASSSKEKRGDSYGYTF. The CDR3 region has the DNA TGTGCCAGCAGCTCTAAGGAAAAGAGGGGGGACAGCTATGGCTACACCTTC.

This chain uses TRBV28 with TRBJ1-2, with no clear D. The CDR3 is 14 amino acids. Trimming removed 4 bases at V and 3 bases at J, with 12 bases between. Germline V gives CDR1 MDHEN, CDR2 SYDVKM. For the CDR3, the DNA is TGTGCCAGCAGTTCCCCCGGGAATTACTATGGCTACACCTTC. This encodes CASSSPGNYYGYTF.

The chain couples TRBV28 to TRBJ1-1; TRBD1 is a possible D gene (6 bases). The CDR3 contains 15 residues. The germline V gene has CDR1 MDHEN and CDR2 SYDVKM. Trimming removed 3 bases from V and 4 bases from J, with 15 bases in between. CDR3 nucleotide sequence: TGTGCCAGCAGTTTTGGGGGGGGCCGGGCCACTGAAGCTTTCTTT. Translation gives CASSFGGGRATEAFF.

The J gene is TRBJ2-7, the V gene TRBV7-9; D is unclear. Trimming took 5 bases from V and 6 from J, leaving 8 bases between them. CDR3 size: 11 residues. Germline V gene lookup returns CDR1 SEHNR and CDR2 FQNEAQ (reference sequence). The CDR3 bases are TGTGCCAGCAGCCCCCACTCCGAGCAGTACTTC. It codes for CASSPHSEQYF.

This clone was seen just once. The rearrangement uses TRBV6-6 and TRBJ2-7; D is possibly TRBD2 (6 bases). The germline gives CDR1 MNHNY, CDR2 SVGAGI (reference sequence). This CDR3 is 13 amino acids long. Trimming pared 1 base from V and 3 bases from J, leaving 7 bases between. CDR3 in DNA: TGTGCCAGCAGTTACTTAGCGGACTACGAGCAGTACTTC. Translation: CASSYLADYEQYF.

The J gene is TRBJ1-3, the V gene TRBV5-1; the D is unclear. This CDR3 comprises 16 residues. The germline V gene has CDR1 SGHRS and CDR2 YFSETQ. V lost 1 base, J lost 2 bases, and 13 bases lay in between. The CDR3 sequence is CASSLTDRRAGNTIYF. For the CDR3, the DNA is TGCGCCAGCAGCTTGACGGATCGTCGGGCTGGAAACACCATATATTTT.

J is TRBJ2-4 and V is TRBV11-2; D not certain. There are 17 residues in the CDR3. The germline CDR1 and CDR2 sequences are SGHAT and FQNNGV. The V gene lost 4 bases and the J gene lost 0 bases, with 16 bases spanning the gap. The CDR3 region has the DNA TGTGCCAGCAGCTCCCTGGGTGGTCAGTTAGCCAAAAACATTCAGTACTTC. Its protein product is CASSSLGGQLAKNIQYF.

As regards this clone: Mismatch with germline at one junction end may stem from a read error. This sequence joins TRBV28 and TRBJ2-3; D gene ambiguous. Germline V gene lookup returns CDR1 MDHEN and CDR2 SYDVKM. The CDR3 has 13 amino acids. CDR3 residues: CAGSNLNTDTQYF. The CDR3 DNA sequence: TGTGCCGGCAGCAACTTAAACACAGATACGCAGTATTTT.

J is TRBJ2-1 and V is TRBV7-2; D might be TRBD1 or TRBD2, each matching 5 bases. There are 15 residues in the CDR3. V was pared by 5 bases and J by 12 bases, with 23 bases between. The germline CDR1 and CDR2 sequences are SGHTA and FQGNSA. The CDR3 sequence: CASSHPRLGPRGQFF. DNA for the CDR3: TGTGCCAGCAGCCACCCGCGGCTGGGGCCGAGGGGGCAGTTCTTC.

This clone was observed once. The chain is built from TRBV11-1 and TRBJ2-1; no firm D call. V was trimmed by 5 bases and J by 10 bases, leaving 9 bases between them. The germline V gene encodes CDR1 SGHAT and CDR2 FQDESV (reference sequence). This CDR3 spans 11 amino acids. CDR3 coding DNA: TGTGCCAGCAGCGGGATCTCCGAGCAGTTCTTC. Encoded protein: CASSGISEQFF.

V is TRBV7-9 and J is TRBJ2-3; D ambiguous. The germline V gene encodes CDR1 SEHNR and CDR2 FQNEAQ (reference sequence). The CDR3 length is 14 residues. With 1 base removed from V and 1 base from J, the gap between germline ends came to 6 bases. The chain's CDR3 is CASSLGLGTDTQYF. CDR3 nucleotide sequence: TGTGCCAGCAGCTTAGGTCTTGGCACAGATACGCAGTATTTT.

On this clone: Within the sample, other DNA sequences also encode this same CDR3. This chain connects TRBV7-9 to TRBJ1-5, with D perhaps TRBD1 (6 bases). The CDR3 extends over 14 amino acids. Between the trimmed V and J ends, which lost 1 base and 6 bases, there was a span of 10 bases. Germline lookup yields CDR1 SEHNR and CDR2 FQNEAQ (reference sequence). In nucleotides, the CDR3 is TGTGCCAGCAGCTTAGAAGGGGGTAGTCAGCCCCAGCATTTT. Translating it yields CASSLEGGSQPQHF.

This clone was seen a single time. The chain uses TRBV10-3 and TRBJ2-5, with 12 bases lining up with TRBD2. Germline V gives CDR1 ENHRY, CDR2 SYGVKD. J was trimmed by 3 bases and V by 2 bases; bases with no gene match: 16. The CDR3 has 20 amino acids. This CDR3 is CAISEASGLAGGRSKETQYF. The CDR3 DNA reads TGTGCCATCAGTGAGGCCAGCGGGCTAGCGGGAGGGCGGTCCAAAGAGACCCAGTACTTC.

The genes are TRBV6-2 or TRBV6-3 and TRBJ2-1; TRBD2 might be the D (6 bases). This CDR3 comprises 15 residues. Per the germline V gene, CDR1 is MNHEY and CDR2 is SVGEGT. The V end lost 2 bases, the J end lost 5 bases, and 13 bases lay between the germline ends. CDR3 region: CASSYPTSGDNEQFF. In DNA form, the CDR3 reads TGTGCCAGCAGTTACCCGACTAGTGGGGACAATGAGCAGTTCTTC.

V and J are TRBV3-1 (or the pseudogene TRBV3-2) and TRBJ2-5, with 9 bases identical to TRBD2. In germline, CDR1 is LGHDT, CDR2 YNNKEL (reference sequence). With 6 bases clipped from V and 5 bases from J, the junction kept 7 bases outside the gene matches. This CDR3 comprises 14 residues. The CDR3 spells CASRWTSEVETQYF. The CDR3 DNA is TGTGCCAGCAGATGGACTAGCGAGGTGGAGACCCAGTACTTC.

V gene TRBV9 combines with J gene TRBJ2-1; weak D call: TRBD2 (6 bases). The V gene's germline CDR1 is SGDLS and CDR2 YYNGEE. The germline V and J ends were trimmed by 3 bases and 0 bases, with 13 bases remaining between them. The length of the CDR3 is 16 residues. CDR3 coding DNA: TGTGCCAGCAGCGCCGCGGGGTCCGGCTCCTACAATGAGCAGTTCTTC. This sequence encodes CASSAAGSGSYNEQFF.

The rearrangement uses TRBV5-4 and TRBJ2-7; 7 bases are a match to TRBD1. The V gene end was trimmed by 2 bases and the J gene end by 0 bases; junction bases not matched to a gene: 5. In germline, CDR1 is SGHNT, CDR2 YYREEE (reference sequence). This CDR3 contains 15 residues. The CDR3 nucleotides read TGTGCCAGCAGCTTTGTAGGGGGCCCCTCCTACGAGCAGTACTTC. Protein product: CASSFVGGPSYEQYF.

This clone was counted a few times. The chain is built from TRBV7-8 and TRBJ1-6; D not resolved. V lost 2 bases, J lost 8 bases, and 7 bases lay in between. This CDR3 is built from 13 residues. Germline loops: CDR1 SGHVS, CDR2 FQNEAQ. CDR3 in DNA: TGTGCCAGCAGCTTAAGGAGGGATTCACCCCTCCACTTT. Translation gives CASSLRRDSPLHF. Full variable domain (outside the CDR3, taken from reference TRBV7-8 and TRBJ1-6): GAGVSQSPRYKVAKRGQDVALRCDPISGHVSLFWYQQALGQGPEFLTYFQNEAQLDKSGLPSDRFFAERPEGSVSTLKIQRTQQEDSAVYLCASSLRRDSPLHFGNGTRLTVT.